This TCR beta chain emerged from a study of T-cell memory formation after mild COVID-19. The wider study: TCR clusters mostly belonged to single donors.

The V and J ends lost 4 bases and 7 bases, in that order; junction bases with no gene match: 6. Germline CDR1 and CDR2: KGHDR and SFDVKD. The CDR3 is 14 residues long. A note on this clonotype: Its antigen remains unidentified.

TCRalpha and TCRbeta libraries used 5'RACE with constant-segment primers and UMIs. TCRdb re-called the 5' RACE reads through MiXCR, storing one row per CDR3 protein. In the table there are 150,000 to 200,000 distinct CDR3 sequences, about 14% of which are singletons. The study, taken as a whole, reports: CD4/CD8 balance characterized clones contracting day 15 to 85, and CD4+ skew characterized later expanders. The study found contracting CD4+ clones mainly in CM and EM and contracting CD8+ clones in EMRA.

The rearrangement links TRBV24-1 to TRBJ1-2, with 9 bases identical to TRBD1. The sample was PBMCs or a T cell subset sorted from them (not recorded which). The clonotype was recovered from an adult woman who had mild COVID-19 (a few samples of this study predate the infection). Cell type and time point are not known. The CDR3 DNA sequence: TGTGCCACCAGTGACCGGGACAGGGTGCGTGGCTACACCTTC. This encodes CATSDRDRVRGYTF.